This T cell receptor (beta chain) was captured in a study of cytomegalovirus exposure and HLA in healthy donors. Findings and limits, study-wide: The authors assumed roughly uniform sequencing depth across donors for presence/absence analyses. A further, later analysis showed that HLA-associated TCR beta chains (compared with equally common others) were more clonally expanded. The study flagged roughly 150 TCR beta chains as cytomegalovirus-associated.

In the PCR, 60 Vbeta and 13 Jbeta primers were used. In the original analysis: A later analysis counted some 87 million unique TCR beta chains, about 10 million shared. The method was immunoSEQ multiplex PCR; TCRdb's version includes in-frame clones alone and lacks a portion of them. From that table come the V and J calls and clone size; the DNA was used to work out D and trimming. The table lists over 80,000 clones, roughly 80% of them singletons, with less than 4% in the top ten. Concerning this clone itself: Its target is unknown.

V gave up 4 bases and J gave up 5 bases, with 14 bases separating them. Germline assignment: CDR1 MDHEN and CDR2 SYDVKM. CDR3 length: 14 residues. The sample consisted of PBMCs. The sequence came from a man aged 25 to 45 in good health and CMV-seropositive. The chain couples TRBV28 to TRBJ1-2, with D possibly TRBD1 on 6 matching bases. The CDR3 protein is CASSSARGRYGYTF. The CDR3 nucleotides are TGTGCCAGCAGTTCCGCCAGGGGCAGATATGGCTACACCTTC.